These 2 T cell receptor beta chains were sequenced from one sample in a study of T cells in Graves' hyperthyroidism and ophthalmopathy. Researchers took RNA transcripts and amplified the TCR beta CDR3 regions from them. The TCR CDR3 was amplified in a first-round RT-PCR using the HTBI primer set. TCRdb independently ran MiXCR on the multiplex PCR reads; one entry per CDR3 protein. The data hold fewer than 450,000 distinct CDR3 sequences, with roughly a sixth observed a single time. The material sequenced was blood. These receptors all come from a woman in her twenties or thirties with Graves' hyperthyroidism that later progressed to Graves' ophthalmopathy.

There are many counts of this clonotype. The genes are TRBV25-1 and TRBJ2-7; D not resolved. With 1 base removed from V and 9 bases from J, the gap between germline ends came to 19 bases. This CDR3 is built from 15 residues. The V gene's germline CDR1 is MGHDK and CDR2 SYGVNS. CDR3 residues: CASSELGLPYDVQYF. The CDR3 region has the DNA TGTGCCAGCAGTGAATTGGGCCTTCCCTACGATGTGCAGTACTTC.

In this sample, this clonotype turned up many times. The rearrangement joins TRBV12-3 or TRBV12-4 to TRBJ2-3; the D gene is possibly TRBD2 (6 bases). The V end was cut by 2 bases, the J end by 9 bases, with 12 bases between. CDR3 length: 13 amino acids. Here the CDR3 reads CASSLPPGETQYF. The CDR3 region has the DNA TGTGCCAGCAGTTTACCCCCGGGGGAAACGCAGTATTTT.